The present TCR beta chain was sequenced within a study of T cells in Graves' hyperthyroidism and ophthalmopathy. Authors of the study amplified TCR beta CDR3 regions from RNA transcripts. Primed by the HTBI set, a first-round RT-PCR was run on the TCR CDR3. TCRdb itself ran the multiplex PCR reads through MiXCR, one entry per CDR3 protein. The sample has roughly 100,000 distinct CDR3 sequences, approximately 50% seen once. A word on this clonotype: At one end, the junction sequence differs from germline, possibly due to a read error.

Germline V gives CDR1 KGHDR, CDR2 SFDVKD. The CDR3 is 16 amino acids. The clonotype was recovered from a man in his forties or fifties with Graves' hyperthyroidism. The sample taken for sequencing was blood. The chain employs TRBV24-1 and TRBJ2-1, with TRBD2 matching 8 bases. The CDR3 sequence: CATSDSGTRGGNEQFF. Here the CDR3 DNA reads TGCGCCACCAGTGACTCCGGGACTAGGGGGGGGAATGAGCAGTTCTTC.